This is a list of T cell receptor beta chains from one sample in a study of graft-versus-host responses after intestinal transplantation. Their recognized antigens are unknown. Sequencing used immunoSEQ multiplex PCR; TCRdb keeps in-frame clones, though not all of them. The data hold about 110,000 clones, with about 91% observed a single time. Sequenced here: unstimulated CD4+ T cells sorted from spleen or lymph node cells, sampled before transplant. These receptor sequences come from a human donor who was the organ donor for an intestinal transplant. CDR3s include the opening cysteine and the closing phenylalanine or tryptophan. Fields, in order: J gene, clone size, D gene, V gene, CDR3 protein, CDR3 DNA. The D gene is left open where the match is weak. The size entry is marked missing in some rows and otherwise reads once, few, many or a size class.

>TRBJ1-2|NA|TRBD1|TRBV30
CAWSQTGGAGYGYTF
TGTGCCTGGAGCCAAACAGGGGGCGCGGGCTATGGCTACACCTTC
>TRBJ2-1|NA|NA|TRBV9
CASSVGVLNEQFF
TGTGCCAGCAGCGTAGGGGTACTCAATGAGCAGTTCTTC
>TRBJ2-2|NA|TRBD1|TRBV9
CASSRHRGRNTGELFF
TGTGCCAGCAGCCGCCACAGGGGGCGGAACACCGGGGAGCTGTTTTTT
>TRBJ2-7|NA|NA|TRBV28
CASKNSGSSYEQYF
TGTGCCAGCAAGAACAGTGGTAGCTCCTACGAGCAGTACTTC
>TRBJ2-7|NA|NA|TRBV2
CASLHQGQGSYEQYF
TGTGCCAGCCTCCACCAGGGGCAGGGTTCCTACGAGCAGTACTTC
>TRBJ2-7|NA|NA|TRBV11-1
CASSLERPGKDEQYF
TGTGCCAGCAGCTTAGAGCGTCCAGGGAAGGACGAGCAGTACTTC
>TRBJ1-2|few|TRBD1|TRBV4-1
CASSQVDRDGYTF
TGCGCCAGCAGCCAAGTCGACAGGGACGGCTACACCTTC
>TRBJ2-2|NA|NA|TRBV11-1
CASSLGVSNTGELFF
TGTGCCAGCAGCTTAGGGGTTTCGAACACCGGGGAGCTGTTTTTT
>TRBJ1-5|NA|NA|TRBV6-6
CASSYDWGSNQPQHF
TGTGCCAGCAGTTACGATTGGGGTTCCAATCAGCCCCAGCATTTT
>TRBJ2-7|NA|NA|TRBV21-1
CASSKATGGSYEQYF
TGTGCCAGCAGCAAAGCGACAGGTGGATCCTACGAGCAGTACTTC
>TRBJ1-3|NA|NA|TRBV6-1
CASRAGTYGNTIYF
TGTGCCAGCAGGGCAGGGACTTATGGAAACACCATATATTTT
>TRBJ1-5|NA|NA|TRBV10-3
CASNQGSGQPQHF
TGTGCCAGCAATCAGGGTTCTGGGCAGCCCCAGCATTTT
>TRBJ2-6|NA|NA|TRBV9
CASSRDLSGANVLTF
TGTGCCAGCAGCCGGGACCTCTCTGGGGCCAACGTCCTGACTTTC
>TRBJ2-3|NA|NA|TRBV27
CASSLVGHSSTDTQYF
TGTGCCAGCAGTTTAGTTGGGCATTCTAGCACAGATACGCAGTATTTT
>TRBJ2-1|NA|NA|TRBV27
CASSPRGRASPRLGSYNEQFF
TGTGCCAGCAGTCCCCGGGGTCGGGCTAGCCCCCGGTTGGGGTCCTACAATGAGCAGTTCTTC
>TRBJ1-6|NA|NA|TRBV2
CASSELSGNSPLHF
TGTGCCAGCAGTGAACTCAGTGGGAATTCACCCCTCCACTTT
>TRBJ2-1|NA|TRBD1|TRBV27
CASSSFRQGASREQFF
TGTGCCAGCAGTTCCTTCAGGCAGGGGGCTTCGCGGGAGCAGTTCTTC
>TRBJ2-1|NA|NA|TRBV14
CASSQWGEQFF
TGTGCCAGCAGCCAATGGGGAGAGCAGTTCTTC
>TRBJ1-3|NA|NA|TRBV6-1
CASSEDLDSGNTIYF
TGTGCCAGCAGTGAAGATTTGGACTCTGGAAACACCATATATTTT
>TRBJ2-7|once|TRBD1|TRBV5-1
CASSVRTGSTYEQYF
TGCGCCAGCAGCGTACGGACAGGGTCTACCTACGAGCAGTACTTC
>TRBJ2-1|NA|NA|TRBV2
CASTYSTYNEQFF
TGTGCCAGCACGTACAGTACCTACAATGAGCAGTTCTTC
>TRBJ1-5|NA|NA|TRBV5-6
CASSLGSGHAQPQHF
TGTGCCAGCAGCTTGGGGTCGGGCCATGCCCAGCCCCAGCATTTT
>TRBJ2-3|NA|NA|TRBV7-2
CASSLAPRDTQYF
TGTGCCAGCAGCTTAGCGCCGAGAGATACGCAGTATTTT
>TRBJ2-7|NA|NA|TRBV11-3
CASSLAQRLYF
TGTGCCAGCAGCTTAGCCCAGAGGTTGTACTTC
>TRBJ1-5|NA|NA|TRBV6-1
CASIIVTGNNQPQHF
TGTGCCAGCATAATCGTAACAGGGAACAATCAGCCCCAGCATTTT
>TRBJ1-5|NA|TRBD1|TRBV19
CASRGQYNQPQHF
TGTGCCAGTAGGGGACAGTACAATCAGCCCCAGCATTTT
>TRBJ2-3|NA|TRBD2|TRBV6-4
CASSNEAGATDTQYF
TGTGCCAGCAGTAATGAAGCGGGAGCCACAGATACGCAGTATTTT
>TRBJ1-2|NA|NA|TRBV10-3
CAISESIGKGGYTF
TGTGCCATCAGTGAGTCGATAGGGAAGGGTGGCTACACCTTC
>TRBJ1-6|NA|NA|TRBV2
CASRGSKGSSYNSPLHF
TGTGCCAGCAGGGGGAGTAAGGGGAGCTCCTATAATTCACCCCTCCACTTT
>TRBJ1-6|NA|NA|TRBV7-2
CASSTYNSPLHF
TGTGCCAGCAGCACGTATAATTCACCCCTCCACTTT
>TRBJ1-2|once|NA|TRBV6-5
CASSYRGVTYGYTF
TGTGCCAGCAGTTACAGAGGGGTAACTTATGGCTACACCTTC
>TRBJ1-1|NA|NA|TRBV9
CASSVVGSNSEAFF
TGTGCCAGCAGCGTAGTCGGATCGAACTCTGAAGCTTTCTTT
>TRBJ2-1|NA|TRBD2|TRBV5-4
CASSLGTGGLTYNEQFF
TGTGCCAGCAGCTTGGGGACGGGAGGACTTACCTACAATGAGCAGTTCTTC
>TRBJ2-3|NA|NA|TRBV9
CASTLSVDTDTQYF
TGTGCCAGCACCTTAAGCGTAGACACAGATACGCAGTATTTT
>TRBJ1-1|NA|TRBD1|TRBV5-1
CASSPRQGNGGEAFF
TGCGCCAGCAGCCCGAGACAGGGGAATGGGGGTGAAGCTTTCTTT
>TRBJ2-7|NA|NA|TRBV4-1
CASSQDQGWGEQYF
TGCGCCAGCAGCCAAGATCAAGGTTGGGGCGAGCAGTACTTC
>TRBJ2-1|NA|NA|TRBV7-2
CASSLRDGVYNEQFF
TGTGCCAGCAGCTTACGGGACGGAGTTTACAATGAGCAGTTCTTC
>TRBJ2-1|NA|TRBD2|TRBV7-3
CASSSGLPSNEQFF
TGTGCCAGCAGTTCGGGACTACCCTCGAATGAGCAGTTCTTC
>TRBJ1-5|NA|TRBD1|TRBV6-1
CASSGDRANQPQHF
TGTGCCAGCAGTGGCGACAGGGCGAATCAGCCCCAGCATTTT
>TRBJ1-4|NA|NA|TRBV2
CASSEGQSSEKLFF
TGTGCCAGCAGTGAAGGACAGTCCTCAGAAAAACTGTTTTTT
>TRBJ2-7|NA|NA|TRBV18
CASSQFTGPNSYEQYF
TGTGCCAGCTCGCAGTTCACAGGGCCCAACTCCTACGAGCAGTACTTC
>TRBJ2-3|NA|TRBD2|TRBV6-5
CASSYSGVGADTQYF
TGTGCCAGCAGTTATAGCGGGGTGGGGGCAGATACGCAGTATTTT
>TRBJ2-7|NA|NA|TRBV6-1
CASSESGQGEDF
TGTGCCAGCAGTGAATCTGGGCAGGGAGAGGACTTC
>TRBJ2-1|NA|NA|TRBV11-3
CASTRVGMGNEQFF
TGTGCCAGCACCAGGGTCGGGATGGGTAATGAGCAGTTCTTC
>TRBJ1-6|NA|TRBD1|TRBV6-5
CASSRPGGFNSPLHF
TGTGCCAGCAGTCGCCCAGGGGGCTTCAATTCACCCCTCCACTTT
>TRBJ2-3|NA|NA|TRBV6-6
CASSFQQTTDTQYF
TGTGCCAGCAGTTTCCAACAGACCACAGATACGCAGTATTTT
>TRBJ2-2|NA|TRBD2|TRBV7-9
CASSYGTSANTGELFF
TGTGCCAGCAGCTACGGGACTAGCGCGAACACCGGGGAGCTGTTTTTT
>TRBJ2-4|NA|NA|TRBV6-1
CASRGTGAKNIQYF
TGTGCCAGCAGGGGTACAGGGGCCAAAAACATTCAGTACTTC